Below are 5 T cell receptor beta chains sequenced from a single sample in a study of T cell responses to AZD1222 COVID-19 vaccine. Clones were read by immunoSEQ multiplex PCR, and TCRdb kept only the in-frame ones, dropping some. The table has roughly 70,000 clones, about nine tenths seen once; the top ten hold over 2%. The input for sequencing was peripheral blood, taken on day 0 of AZD1222 vaccination. Receptors originate from an adult in good health.

CDR3 in DNA: TGTGCCAGTAGTCCGAGGACAGGGGGCAGTGAGCAGTTCTTC. This translates into CASSPRTGGSEQFF. The gene calls are TRBV19 and TRBJ2-1; 11 bases match TRBD1. The CDR3 runs to 14 residues. V dropped 5 bases and J dropped 9; count of bases not matched to a gene: 6. Per the germline V gene, CDR1 is LNHDA and CDR2 is SQIVND (reference sequence). Together with reference TRBV19 and TRBJ2-1, the CDR3 gives the full variable domain: DGGITQSPKYLFRKEGQNVTLSCEQNLNHDAMYWYRQDPGQGLRLIYYSQIVNDFQKGDIAEGYSVSREKKESFPLTVTSAQKNPTAFYLCASSPRTGGSEQFFGPGTRLTVL.

This sequence joins TRBV3-1 (or the pseudogene TRBV3-2) and TRBJ1-1; D gene uncertain. This CDR3 region has 9 residues. The germline CDR1 and CDR2 sequences are LGHDT and YNNKEL (reference sequence). CDR3 DNA sequence: TGTGCTTGGGCGGCCCGGGCTTTCTTT. This encodes CAWAARAFF.

The chain is built from TRBV5-1 and TRBJ1-4, with TRBD1 identical over 9 bases. The CDR3 totals 15 residues. V dropped 1 base and J dropped 4; count of bases not matched to a gene: 2. Germline-derived CDR1 and CDR2 are SGHRS and YFSETQ. CDR3 nucleotide sequence: TGCGCCAGCAGCTTGACAGGGGGCAGTAATGAAAAACTGTTTTTT. Its protein product is CASSLTGGSNEKLFF. Supplemented by reference TRBV5-1 and TRBJ1-4, the full variable domain reads KAGVTQTPRYLIKTRGQQVTLSCSPISGHRSVSWYQQTPGQGLQFLFEYFSETQRNKGNFPGRFSGRQFSNSRSEMNVSTLELGDSALYLCASSLTGGSNEKLFFGSGTQLSVL.

The chain uses TRBV6-4 and TRBJ1-6; TRBD1 agrees at 8 bases. CDR3 length equals 15 residues. The V gene's germline CDR1 is MRHNA and CDR2 SNTAGT. Germline trimming cut 4 bases from V and 7 bases from J; bases unmatched to any gene: 6. DNA for the CDR3: TGTGCCAGCAGTGCAGTGACAGGGGACAATTCACCCCTCCACTTT. This sequence encodes CASSAVTGDNSPLHF.

The chain has TRBV6-1 and TRBJ2-2; D is undetermined. The germline V gene has CDR1 MNHNS and CDR2 SASEGT. The CDR3 totals 14 residues. V gave up 2 bases and J gave up 0 bases, with 4 bases separating them. The CDR3 loop is CASSELTNTGELFF. CDR3 nucleotide sequence: TGTGCCAGCAGTGAACTTACGAACACCGGGGAGCTGTTTTTT.